The 7 T cell receptor beta chains below all came from one sample that was sequenced in a study of T cells in Graves' hyperthyroidism and ophthalmopathy (dated 2019 in TCRdb). The method was multiplex PCR. Sequencing was carried out with an Illumina HiSeq 2000. The TCR beta CDR3 regions were amplified from RNA transcripts. A first-round RT-PCR of the TCR CDR3 used the HTBI primer set with the Qiagen OneStep RT-PCR kit. TCRdb applied fastp at Q25 and MiXCR to the public reads, then kept only in-frame beta chains. Rows with a matching CDR3 protein are joined into one entry that keeps the most common DNA and genes. Within this sample are around 440,000 distinct CDR3 sequences, with about 15% of them counted one time only. The top ten hold around 7% of the sample. Source material: blood. The receptors originated from a woman under 30 with Graves' hyperthyroidism.

This clonotype has ten or more counts. The genes are TRBV6-1 and TRBJ2-7, with TRBD1 matching 10 bases. CDR1 is MNHNS, CDR2 SASEGT, per germline. Unmatched junction bases numbered 21, after V lost 5 bases and J lost 2 bases. The length of the CDR3 is 20 residues. This chain's CDR3 is CASSNPSGTGEDLGAYEQYF. The CDR3 DNA reads as TGTGCCAGCAGTAACCCATCCGGGACAGGGGAGGACTTAGGGGCCTACGAGCAGTACTTC.

This clonotype was counted at least ten times. The chain recombines TRBV12-3 or TRBV12-4 with TRBJ2-7, with 8 nucleotides matching TRBD2. The junction had 9 bases not matched to a gene; V was cut back by 2 bases and J by 0 bases. The CDR3 runs 17 residues. In DNA form, the CDR3 reads TGTGCCAGCAGTTTATCCCACTCCGGGACTAGCTCCTACGAGCAGTACTTC. It yields the protein CASSLSHSGTSSYEQYF.

This clonotype was seen at least ten times. V gene TRBV28 combines with J gene TRBJ2-5; D is uncertain. V lost 8 bases and J lost 4, with 8 bases in between. The CDR3 contains 11 residues. Germline CDR1 is MDHEN and CDR2 is SYDVKM. CDR3 DNA sequence: TGTGCCAGCCTCAGCCGAGAGACCCAGTACTTC. This gives the protein CASLSRETQYF. Using reference TRBV28 and TRBJ2-5 for the parts outside the CDR3, the full variable domain is DVKVTQSSRYLVKRTGEKVFLECVQDMDHENMFWYRQDPGLGLRLIYFSYDVKMKEKGDIPEGYSVSREKKERFSLILESASTNQTSMYLCASLSRETQYFGPGTRLLVL.

This clonotype was seen at least ten times. V usage is TRBV2 and J usage is TRBJ2-1, with 9 positions matching TRBD2. Germline CDR1 reads SNHLY; CDR2 reads FYNNEI. This CDR3 has 14 residues. The V segment lost 4 bases and the J segment 7 bases; nucleotides outside the gene matches: 5. The CDR3, as DNA: TGTGCCAGCAGTGTTTGGCGGGAGGGGAATGAGCAGTTCTTC. Encoded protein: CASSVWREGNEQFF.

This clonotype was found many times. The V and J genes are TRBV20-1 and TRBJ1-2; a possible D gene is TRBD1 (5 bases). V dropped 6 bases and J dropped 4 bases, with 15 bases sitting between them. CDR1 and CDR2 from the germline V gene are DFQATT and SNEGSKA (reference sequence). The CDR3 contains 13 residues. The CDR3, as DNA: TGCAGTGCCTCGGAATTGGGACGCTATGGCTACACCTTC. Its protein is CSASELGRYGYTF.

The chain recombines TRBV9 with TRBJ1-1, with 7 bases matching TRBD1. J lost 7 bases, V lost 3 bases, and 9 bases had no gene match. CDR1 is SGDLS, CDR2 YYNGEE, per germline. This CDR3 is 14 amino acids long. CDR3 DNA: TGTGCCAGCAGCGATCTGGACAGGCCGGGTGAAGCTTTCTTT. Protein sequence: CASSDLDRPGEAFF. Full variable domain (rest looked up from reference TRBV9 and TRBJ1-1): DSGVTQTPKHLITATGQRVTLRCSPRSGDLSVYWYQQSLDQGLQFLIQYYNGEERAKGNILERFSAQQFPDLHSELNLSSLELGDSALYFCASSDLDRPGEAFFGQGTRLTVV.

This clonotype was observed a handful of times. The gene calls are TRBV28 and TRBJ2-7, with 13 bases aligning to TRBD2. The V segment lost 5 bases and the J segment 2 bases; nucleotides outside the gene matches: 15. The CDR3 runs to 19 residues. The germline CDR1 and CDR2 sequences are MDHEN and SYDVKM. The CDR3 sequence: CASSHRLAGGTIPPYEQYF. In nucleotides, the CDR3 is TGTGCCAGCAGTCACAGACTAGCGGGGGGAACGATCCCACCCTACGAGCAGTACTTC.